This TCR beta chain came from a study of OX40 agonist ivuxolimab in advanced cancers. The overall study: Checkpoint inhibitors had been given previously to 35% to 50% of patients.

The repertoire was sequenced with immunoSEQ multiplex PCR; TCRdb's copy has only in-frame clones and lacks some. This table holds about 69,000 clones, roughly nine tenths found once. This CDR3 spans 16 amino acids. The receptor was derived from an adult with an advanced solid tumor such as melanoma, head and neck, liver or kidney cancer. J is TRBJ2-3 and V is TRBV21-1; TRBD1, the table's D call, was not compared with the DNA. TRBV21-1 constitutes a pseudogene. This material consisted of CD4+ or CD8+ T cells sorted from blood, taken in a trial of the OX40 agonist ivuxolimab. CDR3 in amino acids: CASSIRTGDGTDTQYF. CDR3 nucleotide sequence: TGTGCCAGCAGCATCCGGACAGGGGATGGCACAGATACGCAGTATTTT.